Here is one TCR beta chain with its context. This clonotype was observed a few times. This receptor's antigen is unknown. The record has no base qualities; no much larger clone is one base away. Its CDR3 holds 15 amino acids, cysteine through phenylalanine. The entry retains the CDR3 DNA only, 45 bases that are in frame from base 1. V is pared back by 4 bases and J by 0 bases, with 10 bases lying between the germline termini. Via the germline V gene, CDR1 is SGHRS and CDR2 YFSETQ. These reads were obtained on an Illumina NovaSeq 6000. TCRalpha and TCRbeta cDNA libraries were constructed by 5'RACE with constant-segment primers, with sample barcodes and unique molecular identifiers being introduced. Trizol reagent was used to extract RNA from every sample. Library amplification was performed in two PCR steps, and a second sample barcode and Illumina TruSeq adapters were introduced in the second step. Libraries were sequenced on an Illumina NovaSeq with 2 x 150 bp paired-end reads. Concerning the study's data processing: Reads were demultiplexed and collapsed into UMI-guided consensus sequences with migec v1.2.7. Using mixcr v2.1.11, UMI consensuses were aligned to TRA and TRB V and J templates and then assembled into clonotypes. Clonotypes were classified as expanded or contracted when called significant by both edgeR and NoisET, with noise models trained on biological replicates. For edgeR calls, the cutoffs were a false discovery rate-adjusted p below 0.01 and a log2 fold-change threshold of 1. As an exploratory analysis of dynamics, PCA with hierarchical clustering was applied to max-normalized trajectories of the 1000 most abundant clonotypes. Each responding clone was given a CD4 or CD8 phenotype based on the CD4+ and CD8+ repertoires, which had been sequenced separately. TCRdb ran its own pipeline on the public reads, namely fastp trimming at Q25 and MiXCR clone calling, and kept in-frame beta chains. Identical CDR3 proteins give one entry, which carries the most common genes and DNA. TCRdb, not the authors, supplied the V and J calls. The sample table shows roughly 49,000 distinct CDR3 sequences, and 27% are seen once. Around two fifths of the sample lies in the top ten.

The sample belongs to a study of T-cell memory formation after mild COVID-19 (dated by TCRdb to about 2021). A note on the overall study: TCR sequence clusters from the two donors were found to be largely donor specific. In a couple of donors, T-cell clones that expanded and contracted after mild COVID-19 were followed by sequencing TCRalpha and TCRbeta repertoires longitudinally. Two young, previously healthy adult volunteers, one female and one male, were included in the cohort. The paper as a whole reports these results and caveats: Only a couple of mild cases were covered by the study, and larger cohorts that include severe cases with pre-infection samples were considered necessary. Some responding clones were detected in pre-infection memory, suggesting pre-existing cross-reactive memory T cells joined the SARS-CoV-2 response. From day 15 to 85, contracting clones showed balanced CD4/CD8 phenotypes, whereas a second wave of clones that expanded from day 15 to 37 leaned towards CD4+. SARS-CoV-2 specificity was not confirmed for the second-wave clones peaking on day 37. Contracting CD4+ clones turned up mainly in the CM and EM memory subsets, whereas EMRA was where CD8+ clones were enriched.

PBMCs were isolated by Ficoll-Paque density gradient centrifugation. The chain employs TRBV5-1 and TRBJ2-2, with no reliable assignment of the D segment. Sequences were obtained from PBMCs or a T cell subset sorted from them (not recorded which). The sequence was collected from a man between 18 and 35 years old who had mild COVID-19 (a few samples of this study predate the infection). The sample titles of this study are shuffled in the database, so cell type and time point are left out; the donor was told from shared clones. Here is the DNA: TGCGCCAGCAGCCGTAAACAAGCGAACACCGGGGAGCTGTTTTTT. The encoded protein is CASSRKQANTGELFF.